This TCR beta chain was sequenced for a study of regulatory T cells. Whole-study findings and limits: In patients, unique TRB V-J pairs were restricted and V/J usage skewed, especially in Tregs. In CD3G-deficient patients, conventional CD4+ T cells were enriched for hydrophobic CDR3 residues at positions 6 and 7.

Primers: 52 TRBV forward and 13 TRBJ reverse. Repertoires were generated with immunoSEQ multiplex PCR, while TCRdb's copy carries only in-frame clones and drops some. Among fewer than 20,000 clones listed, around 83% were seen once. Of note for this clone: Antigen unknown.

This CDR3 has 14 residues. Trimming shortened V by 8 bases and J by 2 bases, and 10 bases separated the two germline ends. Germline values: CDR1 MNHNY, CDR2 SVGAGI (reference sequence). Sorting split CD4+ cells into CD25-high CD127-low Tregs and CD25-low CD127-high conventional T cells. The sequencing input was conventional CD4+ T cells sorted from blood. J is TRBJ2-6 and V is TRBV6-6, with TRBD2 as a possible D gene (6 bases). The TCR originated in a person aged 25 to 40 with CD3G deficiency. The CDR3 loop is CASWRGAGANVLTF. The CDR3 DNA sequence: TGTGCCAGCTGGAGGGGCGCTGGGGCCAACGTCCTGACTTTC.